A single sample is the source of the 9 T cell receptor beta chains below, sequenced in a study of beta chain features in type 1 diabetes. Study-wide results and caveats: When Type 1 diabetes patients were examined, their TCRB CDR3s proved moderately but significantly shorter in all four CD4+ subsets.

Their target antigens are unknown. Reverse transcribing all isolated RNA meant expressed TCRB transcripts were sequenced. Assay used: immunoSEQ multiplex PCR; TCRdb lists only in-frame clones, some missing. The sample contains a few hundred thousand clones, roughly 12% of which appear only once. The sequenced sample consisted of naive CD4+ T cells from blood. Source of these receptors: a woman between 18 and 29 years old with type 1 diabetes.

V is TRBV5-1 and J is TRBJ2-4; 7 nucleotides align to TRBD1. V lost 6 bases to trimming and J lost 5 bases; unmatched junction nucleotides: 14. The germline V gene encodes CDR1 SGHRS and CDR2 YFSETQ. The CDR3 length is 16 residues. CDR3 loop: CASTLRPRGKENIQYF. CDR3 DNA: TGCGCCAGCACTCTAAGACCCAGGGGGAAGGAAAACATTCAGTACTTC.

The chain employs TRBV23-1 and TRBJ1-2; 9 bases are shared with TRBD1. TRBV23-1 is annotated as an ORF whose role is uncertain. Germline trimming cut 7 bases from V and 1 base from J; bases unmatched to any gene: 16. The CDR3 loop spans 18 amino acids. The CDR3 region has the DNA TGCGCCAGCACACGGTTGGGACAGGGTCTATGTTTTAACTATGGCTACACCTTC. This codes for CASTRLGQGLCFNYGYTF.

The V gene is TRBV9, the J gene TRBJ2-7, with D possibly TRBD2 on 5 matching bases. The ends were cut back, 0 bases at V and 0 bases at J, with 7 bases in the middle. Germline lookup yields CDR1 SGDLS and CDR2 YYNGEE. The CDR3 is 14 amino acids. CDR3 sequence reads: CASSVDGSSYEQYF. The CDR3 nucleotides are TGTGCCAGCAGCGTAGATGGGAGCTCCTACGAGCAGTACTTC.

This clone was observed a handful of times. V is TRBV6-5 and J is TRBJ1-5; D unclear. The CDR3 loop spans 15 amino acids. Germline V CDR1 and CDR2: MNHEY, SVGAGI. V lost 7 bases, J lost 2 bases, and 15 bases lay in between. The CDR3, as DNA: TGTGCCAGCACCCGTATAGCGGGCGGCAATCAGCCCCAGCATTTT. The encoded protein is CASTRIAGGNQPQHF.

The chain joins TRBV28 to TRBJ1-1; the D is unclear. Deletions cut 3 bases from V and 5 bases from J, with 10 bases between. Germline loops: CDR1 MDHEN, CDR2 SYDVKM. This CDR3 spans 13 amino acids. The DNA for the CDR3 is TGTGCCAGCAGTTTGGGAGTAAGGACTGAAGCTTTCTTT. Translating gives CASSLGVRTEAFF.

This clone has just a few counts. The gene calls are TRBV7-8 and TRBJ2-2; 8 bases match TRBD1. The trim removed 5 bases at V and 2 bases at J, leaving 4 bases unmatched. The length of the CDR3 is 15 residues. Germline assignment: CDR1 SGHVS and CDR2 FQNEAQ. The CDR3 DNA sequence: TGTGCCAGCAGCCAGGACAGGGCCAACACCGGGGAGCTGTTTTTT. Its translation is CASSQDRANTGELFF.

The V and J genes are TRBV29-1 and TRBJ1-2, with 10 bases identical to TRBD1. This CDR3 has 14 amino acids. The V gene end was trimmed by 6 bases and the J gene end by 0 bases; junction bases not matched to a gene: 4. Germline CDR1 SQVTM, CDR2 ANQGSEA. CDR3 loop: CSVGQGLANYGYTF. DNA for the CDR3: TGCAGCGTGGGACAGGGGCTGGCTAACTATGGCTACACCTTC. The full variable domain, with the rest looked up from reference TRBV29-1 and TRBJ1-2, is SAVISQKPSRDICQRGTSLTIQCQVDSQVTMMFWYRQQPGQSLTLIATANQGSEATYESGFVIDKFPISRPNLTFSTLTVSNMSPEDSSIYLCSVGQGLANYGYTFGSGTRLTVV.

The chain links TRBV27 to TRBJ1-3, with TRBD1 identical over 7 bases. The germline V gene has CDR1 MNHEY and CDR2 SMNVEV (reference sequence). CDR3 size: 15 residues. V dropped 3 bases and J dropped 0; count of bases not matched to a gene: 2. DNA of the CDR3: TGTGCCAGCAGTTTTACAGGGGTCTCTGGAAACACCATATATTTT. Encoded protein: CASSFTGVSGNTIYF.

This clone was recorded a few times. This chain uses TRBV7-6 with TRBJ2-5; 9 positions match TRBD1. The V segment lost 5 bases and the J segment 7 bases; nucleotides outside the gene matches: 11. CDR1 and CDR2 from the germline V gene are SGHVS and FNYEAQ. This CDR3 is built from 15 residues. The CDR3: CASSITGGVLGTQYF. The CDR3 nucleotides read TGTGCCAGCAGCATAACAGGGGGCGTTTTAGGGACCCAGTACTTC.